The present entry profiles one TCR beta chain with its context. Its antigen is unknown. These data are taken from a study of CXCR3-negative and CXCR3-positive naive CD8 T cells (dated by TCRdb to about 2019). Background for the entire study: About 135 million TRB reads were obtained in total, roughly 1.5 +/- 0.3 million reads per library. Data from about 12 donors, pooled across two independent experiments, went into the diversity and physicochemical repertoire analyses. TRBV-TRBJ cluster analysis included naive subsets from about five donors and memory cells from 3 donors. The investigation overall reported the following: Naive CXCR3-negative and CXCR3-positive cells from the same donor showed similar TRBV-TRBJ usage, whereas memory cells showed distinct patterns. TRB CDR3s from CXCR3-positive naive cells showed higher hydrophobicity (lower Kidera factor 4), lower energy, and higher strength and volume indices than CXCR3-negative naive cells. Surface CD5, linked to self-reactivity in mice, was comparable between naive subsets; TCR interaction strength was therefore also inferred from TRB CDR3 physicochemical properties. Because CXCR3 expression was partially decreased after cryopreservation, freshly isolated PBMCs were used for most assays. Comparably high repertoire diversity was found in both naive subsets, whereas much lower repertoire diversity was found in memory CD8+ T cells.

Sequencing was carried out with a NextSeq 550. The Human TCR Profiling Kit (MiLaboratory) was used to prepare UMI-labeled 5' RACE TRB cDNA libraries. cDNA synthesis used the entire amount of extracted RNA, and PCR amplification then used the entire amount of cDNA produced. Libraries were prepared in parallel with an identical number of PCR cycles. On the study's bioinformatics: MIGEC and MiXCR extracted about 50,000 +/- 10,000 unique UMI-labeled TRB cDNA molecules per library, requiring at least two reads per UMI. An average of around 40,000 +/- 10,000 functional in-frame TRB CDR3 nucleotide clonotypes without stop codons was found per library. After downsampling to 5000 UMI-labeled TRB molecules per sample, diversity metrics such as normalized Shannon-Wiener and Chao1 were calculated in VDJtools. For the central five CDR3 residues, VDJtools calculated physicochemical properties weighted by clonotype size, namely interaction energy, strength, volume and Kidera factor 4. Following TCRdb reprocessing, every CDR3 protein sequence forms one entry, and DNA is not provided. The V and J calls follow TCRdb's processing rather than the paper's. The table for this sample lists fewer than 55,000 distinct CDR3 sequences. The ten largest make up approximately 1.4% of the sample.

For every CD8+ T cell subset, approximately 300,000 cells were flow-sorted straight into RLT lysis buffer, and each subset was sorted in triplicate. Naive CD8+ T cells were defined stringently as CD45RO-CCR7+CD27+CD95- to exclude memory contaminants. Using standard density gradient centrifugation, peripheral blood mononuclear cells were isolated from buffy coats. A FACSAria III was used to flow-sort naive CXCR3-negative and CXCR3-positive CD8+ T cells. Total RNA was extracted from sorted cells using an RNeasy Mini Kit. The sequenced sample consisted of naive CXCR3- CD8+ T cells from blood. The sample's cell subset or site label, decoded: CD45RO-CCR7+CD27+CD95- naive CD8+ T cells lacking CXCR3 (TNR3-). The clonotype comes from a human donor in good health. Some clones in this sample may be carry-over from other donors' samples.

CDR3 region: CASSSGYLSSGNTIYF. Recombination linked TRBV7-2 to TRBJ1-3. The CDR3 numbers 16 residues from cysteine through phenylalanine. No DNA is listed. Looking up the germline V gene yields CDR1 SGHTA and CDR2 FQGNSA.